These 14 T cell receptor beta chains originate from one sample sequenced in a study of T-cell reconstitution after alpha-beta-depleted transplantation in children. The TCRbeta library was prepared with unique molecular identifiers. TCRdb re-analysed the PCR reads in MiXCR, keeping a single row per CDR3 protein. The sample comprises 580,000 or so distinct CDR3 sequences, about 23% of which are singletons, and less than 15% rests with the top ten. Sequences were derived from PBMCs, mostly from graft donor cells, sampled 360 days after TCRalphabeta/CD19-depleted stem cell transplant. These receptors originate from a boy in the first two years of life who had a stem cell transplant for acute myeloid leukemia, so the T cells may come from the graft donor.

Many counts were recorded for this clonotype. CDR3 protein: CSVAPSGGNTIYF. The CDR3 nucleotides read TGCAGCGTAGCTCCATCGGGGGGAAACACCATATATTTT. The V call is TRBV29-1, the J call TRBJ1-3; D is uncertain. The germline V and J ends were trimmed by 6 bases and 4 bases, with 13 bases remaining between them. The CDR3 runs to 13 residues. Germline V lookup: CDR1 SQVTM, CDR2 ANQGSEA.

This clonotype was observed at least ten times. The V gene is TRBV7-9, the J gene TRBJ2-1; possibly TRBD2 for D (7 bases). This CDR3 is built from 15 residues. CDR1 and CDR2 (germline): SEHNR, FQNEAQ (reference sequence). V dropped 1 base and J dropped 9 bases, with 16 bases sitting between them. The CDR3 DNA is TGTGCCAGCAGCTTAGGATGGGGGGGCCCAAGTGAGCAGTTCTTC. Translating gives CASSLGWGGPSEQFF.

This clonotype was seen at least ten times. Here the CDR3 DNA reads TGTGCCAGCCGGGGCCGTGGGGTCACAGATACGCAGTATTTT. As protein: CASRGRGVTDTQYF. The chain links TRBV3-1 to TRBJ2-3, with D possibly being TRBD1 or TRBD2 (5 bases each). Germline CDR1 and CDR2: LGHDT and YNNKEL (reference sequence). CDR3 length equals 14 residues. The V and J ends lost 8 bases and 2 bases respectively, with 14 bases between them.

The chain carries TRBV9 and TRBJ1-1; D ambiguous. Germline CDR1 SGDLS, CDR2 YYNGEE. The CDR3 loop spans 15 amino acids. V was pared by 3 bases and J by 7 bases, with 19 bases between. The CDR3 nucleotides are TGTGCCAGCAGCGGGGGATTTGGGCAGTTAGATGAAGCTTTCTTT. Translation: CASSGGFGQLDEAFF.

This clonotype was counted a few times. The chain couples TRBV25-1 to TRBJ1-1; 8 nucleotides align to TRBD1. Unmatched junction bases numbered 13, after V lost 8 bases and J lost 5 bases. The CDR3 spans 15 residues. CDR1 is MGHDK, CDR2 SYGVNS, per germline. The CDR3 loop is CASSALRQGRTEAFF. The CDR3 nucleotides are TGTGCCAGCTCGGCCCTTAGACAGGGGAGGACTGAAGCTTTCTTT.

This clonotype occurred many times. The CDR3: CASSVQGTNTEAFF. In DNA, the CDR3 is TGTGCCAGCAGCGTGCAGGGAACGAACACTGAAGCTTTCTTT. V gene TRBV7-2 combines with J gene TRBJ1-1; tentatively, D is TRBD1 (5 bases). This CDR3 has 14 residues. CDR1 and CDR2 from the germline V gene are SGHTA and FQGNSA. Trimming pared 5 bases from V and 1 base from J, leaving 11 bases between.

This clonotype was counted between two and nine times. CDR3 nucleotides: TGCGCCAGCAGCTTGCACCCGAGCAGGGGTGGCAATGAGCAGTTCTTC. Translation gives CASSLHPSRGGNEQFF. The genes are TRBV5-1 and TRBJ2-1, with D maybe TRBD1 (6 bases). The V end was cut by 1 base, the J end by 6 bases, with 17 bases between. CDR1 and CDR2 (germline): SGHRS, YFSETQ. The CDR3 has 16 residues.

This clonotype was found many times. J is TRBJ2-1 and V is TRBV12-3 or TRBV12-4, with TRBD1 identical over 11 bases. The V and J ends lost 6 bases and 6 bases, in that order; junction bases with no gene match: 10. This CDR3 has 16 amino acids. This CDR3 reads CASRLRTGGSPNEQFF. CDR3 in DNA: TGTGCCAGCAGGCTCAGGACAGGGGGCTCTCCCAATGAGCAGTTCTTC.

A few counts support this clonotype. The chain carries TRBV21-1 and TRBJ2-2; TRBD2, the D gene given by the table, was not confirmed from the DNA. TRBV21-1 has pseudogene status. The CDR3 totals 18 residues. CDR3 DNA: TGTGCCAGCAACCGGTCTAGCGGGGGGGCATCTGTTACCGGGGAGCTGTTTTTT. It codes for CASNRSSGGASVTGELFF.

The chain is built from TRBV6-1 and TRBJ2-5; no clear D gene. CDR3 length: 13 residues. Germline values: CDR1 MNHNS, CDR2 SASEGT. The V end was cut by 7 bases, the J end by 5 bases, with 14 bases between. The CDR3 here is CASTPSAVETQYF. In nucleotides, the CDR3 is TGTGCCAGCACCCCAAGCGCTGTGGAGACCCAGTACTTC.

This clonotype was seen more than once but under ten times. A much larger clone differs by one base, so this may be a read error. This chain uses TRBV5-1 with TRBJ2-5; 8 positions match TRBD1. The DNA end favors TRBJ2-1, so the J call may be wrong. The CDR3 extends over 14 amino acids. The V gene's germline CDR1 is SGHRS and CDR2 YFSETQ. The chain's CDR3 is CASSWTGPQETQFF. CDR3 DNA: TGCGCCAGCAGCTGGACAGGGCCCCAAGAGACCCAGTTCTTC.

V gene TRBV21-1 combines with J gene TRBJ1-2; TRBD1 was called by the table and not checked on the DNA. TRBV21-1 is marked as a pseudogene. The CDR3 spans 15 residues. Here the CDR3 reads CASSKIGTAHYGYTF. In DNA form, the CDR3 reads TGTGCCAGCAGCAAAATTGGGACAGCTCACTATGGCTACACCTTC.

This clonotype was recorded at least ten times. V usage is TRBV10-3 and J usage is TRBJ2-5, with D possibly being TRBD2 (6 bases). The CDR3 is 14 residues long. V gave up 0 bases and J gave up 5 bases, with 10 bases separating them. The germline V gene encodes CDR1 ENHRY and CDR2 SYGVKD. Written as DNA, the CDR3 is TGTGCCATCAGTGAGTCGGGTAGCGGCGAGACCCAGTACTTC. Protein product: CAISESGSGETQYF.

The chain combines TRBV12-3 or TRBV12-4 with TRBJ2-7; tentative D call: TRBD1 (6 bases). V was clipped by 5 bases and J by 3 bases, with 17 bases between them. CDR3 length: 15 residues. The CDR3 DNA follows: TGTGCCAGCAGTCCTGGACAGTGGGTTAACTACGAGCAGTACTTC. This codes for CASSPGQWVNYEQYF.